A single sample is the source of the 8 T cell receptor beta chains below, sequenced in a study of T cell changes during pregnancy in multiple sclerosis. Produced via immunoSEQ multiplex PCR; TCRdb's table is partial and in-frame only. The table records roughly 30,000 clones, about nine tenths of them present only once. This specimen consisted of CD4+ T cells from peripheral blood mononuclear cells, obtained in the first trimester of pregnancy. Source of these receptors: a female donor in good health, enrolled as a control in a pregnancy study.

In its sample, this clone was seen once. V gene TRBV4-1 combines with J gene TRBJ2-5, with 7 bases matching TRBD2. The J segment lost 1 base and the V segment lost 4 bases, leaving 3 bases of the junction unmatched. Germline CDR1 MGHRA, CDR2 YSYEKL. This CDR3 contains 14 residues. CDR3 loop: CASSLRLAQETQYF. CDR3 in DNA: TGCGCCAGCAGCCTTAGACTAGCCCAAGAGACCCAGTACTTC.

This chain joins TRBV19 and TRBJ2-2, with 10 bases fitting TRBD1. J lost 5 bases, V lost 6 bases, and 3 bases had no gene match. Per germline, CDR1 LNHDA and CDR2 SQIVND (reference sequence). The CDR3 is 14 amino acids. The CDR3 DNA sequence: TGTGCCAGTAGGACAGGGGGCGCGACCGGGGAGCTGTTTTTT. Its protein product is CASRTGGATGELFF. The complete variable domain, with remaining parts taken from reference TRBV19 and TRBJ2-2, reads DGGITQSPKYLFRKEGQNVTLSCEQNLNHDAMYWYRQDPGQGLRLIYYSQIVNDFQKGDIAEGYSVSREKKESFPLTVTSAQKNPTAFYLCASRTGGATGELFFGEGSRLTVL.

This clone occurred a few times. The chain joins TRBV28 to TRBJ1-5; D unresolved. The germline V gene has CDR1 MDHEN and CDR2 SYDVKM. CDR3 length: 14 amino acids. V was pared by 4 bases and J by 4 bases, with 11 bases between. The CDR3 bases are TGTGCCAGCAGTTCCCCGCAGACTAATCAGCCCCAGCATTTT. Encoded protein: CASSSPQTNQPQHF.

The chain employs TRBV23-1 and TRBJ2-3; D gene unclear. TRBV23-1 is an open reading frame whose function is uncertain. The V end was cut by 8 bases, the J end by 4 bases, with 7 bases between. There are 11 residues in the CDR3. The CDR3 reads CASFPSDTQYF. The CDR3, as DNA: TGCGCCAGCTTCCCATCAGATACGCAGTATTTT.

The chain uses TRBV5-4 and TRBJ2-5; 9 bases map to TRBD2. The CDR3 spans 15 residues. In germline, CDR1 is SGHNT, CDR2 YYREEE (reference sequence). J was trimmed by 3 bases and V by 3 bases; bases with no gene match: 6. The CDR3 nucleotides are TGTGCCAGCAGCTCGGGCGGGGGGGCGGAAGAGACCCAGTACTTC. This translates into CASSSGGGAEETQYF.

The chain uses TRBV5-1 and TRBJ2-1; the match to TRBD2 covers 8 bases. The CDR3 loop spans 13 amino acids. The germline V gene encodes CDR1 SGHRS and CDR2 YFSETQ. V was clipped by 5 bases and J by 6 bases; unmatched bases: 4. The CDR3 nucleotides are TGCGCCAGCAGGGGTAGCGGGGCCAATGAGCAGTTCTTC. The encoded protein is CASRGSGANEQFF.

The chain carries TRBV19 and TRBJ2-3; D perhaps matches TRBD2 (6 bases). The germline V and J ends were trimmed by 4 bases and 8 bases, with 22 bases remaining between them. The CDR3 covers 16 residues. In germline, CDR1 is LNHDA, CDR2 SQIVND (reference sequence). The chain's CDR3 is CASSNGREGQLATQYF. The CDR3 region has the DNA TGTGCCAGTAGTAACGGGAGAGAGGGGCAGTTAGCTACGCAGTATTTT.

The CDR3 here is CASSLVSGAYNEQFF. The DNA for the CDR3 is TGCGCCAGCAGCTTGGTTAGCGGGGCCTACAATGAGCAGTTCTTC. V is TRBV5-1 and J is TRBJ2-1, with TRBD2 matching 8 bases. The CDR3 totals 15 residues. Germline V lookup: CDR1 SGHRS, CDR2 YFSETQ. V lost 0 bases to trimming and J lost 2 bases; unmatched junction nucleotides: 1. Full variable domain (remainder filled in from reference TRBV5-1 and TRBJ2-1): KAGVTQTPRYLIKTRGQQVTLSCSPISGHRSVSWYQQTPGQGLQFLFEYFSETQRNKGNFPGRFSGRQFSNSRSEMNVSTLELGDSALYLCASSLVSGAYNEQFFGPGTRLTVL.